One and the same sample provided the 26 T cell receptor beta chains below, sequenced in a study of metastatic and nonmetastatic thyroid tumors. TCRdb re-clonotyped the PCR reads through MiXCR. Among fewer than 35,000 clones listed, approximately 10% were seen once. Every patient underwent thyroid surgery untreated. The specimen sequenced was blood. The receptors stem from a female donor with papillary thyroid cancer or a benign thyroid nodule (not recorded which). Some clones in this sample may be carry-over from other donors' samples.

This clone was recorded at least ten times. The chain is built from TRBV28 and TRBJ2-7, with a tentative D call TRBD1 (6 bases). The CDR3 is 11 residues long. Germline-derived CDR1 and CDR2 are MDHEN and SYDVKM. V lost 10 bases and J lost 5, with 12 bases in between. In DNA form, the CDR3 reads TGTGCCACCTTACAGGGCCACGAGCAGTACTTC. Amino acid sequence: CATLQGHEQYF.

This clone was counted many times. The CDR3 does not end in the conserved phenylalanine or tryptophan, so this is likely a read error. The DNA is left out, because the CDR3 cannot be placed on it with certainty; the CDR3 is given as TCRdb lists it. The V gene is TRBV6-1, the J gene TRBJ2-1; the table calls TRBD1, which could not be checked here. Germline V CDR1 and CDR2: MNHNS, SASEGT. The CDR3 numbers 14 amino acids, ends counted. CDR3 in amino acids: CASSESGDGMSFTL.

In regard to this clone: Germline is not matched at one junction end, which may reflect a read error. For the CDR3, the DNA is TGTGCCAGCAGTAAGGCCGCCAGGGAGTTGTTTTTT. Encoded protein: CASSKAARELFF. The V gene is TRBV28, the J gene TRBJ2-2; tentatively, D is TRBD1 or TRBD2 (5 bases each). This CDR3 comprises 12 residues. In germline, CDR1 is MDHEN, CDR2 SYDVKM.

This clone was seen ten or more times. J is TRBJ2-7 and V is TRBV7-9; 12 nucleotides agree with TRBD2. CDR1 SEHNR and CDR2 FQNEAQ come from the germline V gene (reference sequence). The CDR3 has 16 amino acids. Germline trimming cut 8 bases from V and 1 base from J; bases unmatched to any gene: 9. The CDR3: CASEGGLAGPSYEQYF. In DNA, the CDR3 is TGTGCCAGCGAGGGGGGACTAGCGGGCCCTTCCTACGAGCAGTACTTC.

This clone occurred a few times. This chain uses TRBV18 with TRBJ2-2; TRBD1 matches at 11 bases. V shed 3 bases, J shed 5 bases, and the junction held 5 bases outside the gene matches. The CDR3 runs 16 residues. CDR1 and CDR2 (germline): KGHSH, LQKENI. The CDR3 bases are TGTGCCAGCTCACCCCCGGGACAGGGGGGAACCGGGGAGCTGTTTTTT. The encoded protein is CASSPPGQGGTGELFF.

This clone has a count of ten or more. A junction boundary mismatches the germline segment, possibly from a read error. V is TRBV2 and J is TRBJ2-2; D may match TRBD1 or TRBD2 (5 bases each). This CDR3 is 15 amino acids long. Per the germline V gene, CDR1 is SNHLY and CDR2 is FYNNEI. CDR3 loop: CAGSELGVETGELFF. CDR3 in DNA: TGTGCCGGCAGTGAGTTGGGGGTAGAGACCGGGGAGCTGTTTTTT.

This clone was observed a handful of times. DNA for the CDR3: TGTGCCAGCAGTTTTCAGCGAAAACTGTTTTTT. Translated, it gives CASSFQRKLFF. The genes are TRBV12-3 or TRBV12-4 and TRBJ1-4; no reliable D call. CDR3 length: 11 amino acids. Trimming removed 3 bases at V and 10 bases at J, with 6 bases between.

Judged by abundance, this clone is medium-sized. The chain joins TRBV12-3 or TRBV12-4 to TRBJ2-7; D gene uncertain. The V gene lost 5 bases and the J gene lost 3 bases, with 17 bases spanning the gap. The CDR3 contains 15 residues. DNA of the CDR3: TGTGCCAGCAGTCCCAATTTTGCGGCTAACTACGAGCAGTACTTC. This gives the protein CASSPNFAANYEQYF.

This clone was recorded many times. CDR3 residues: CASSYSEGGIDTGELFF. Written as DNA, the CDR3 is TGTGCCAGCAGTTACTCGGAAGGGGGAATTGACACCGGGGAGCTGTTTTTT. This chain connects TRBV6-5 to TRBJ2-2; TRBD1 might be the D (6 bases). CDR1 and CDR2 (germline): MNHEY, SVGAGI. The V end lost 0 bases, the J end lost 3 bases, and 14 bases lay between the germline ends. The CDR3 sequence is 17 residues long.

This clone was counted ten times or more. The chain has TRBV6-1 and TRBJ1-4; tentatively, D is TRBD1 (6 bases). V dropped 3 bases and J dropped 4 bases, with 9 bases sitting between them. The CDR3 has 14 residues. Germline V CDR1 and CDR2: MNHNS, SASEGT. CDR3 loop: CASSEGAFNEKLFF. The CDR3 DNA reads TGTGCCAGCAGTGAGGGGGCGTTTAATGAAAAACTGTTTTTT.

Ten or more counts support this clone. The chain uses TRBV12-3 or TRBV12-4 and TRBJ2-5; TRBD2 aligns across 7 bases. V was pared by 3 bases and J by 4 bases, with 2 bases of the junction left unmatched. CDR3 length: 13 amino acids. Written as DNA, the CDR3 is TGTGCCAGCAGTTTGAGCGGGGCAGAGACCCAGTACTTC. Its translation: CASSLSGAETQYF.

The sample holds many counts of this clone. The chain is built from TRBV30 and TRBJ2-7; D gene uncertain. Per the germline V gene, CDR1 is GTSNPN and CDR2 is SVGIG (reference sequence). The CDR3 covers 12 residues. Trimming removed 4 bases from V and 2 bases from J, with 9 bases in between. In nucleotides, the CDR3 is TGTGCCTGGAACGCTCGCCCCTACGAGCAGTACTTC. Translation gives CAWNARPYEQYF.

This clone was recorded at least ten times. The genes are TRBV7-6 and TRBJ1-6, with a weak D call TRBD1 (6 bases). This CDR3 comprises 14 residues. V lost 5 bases to trimming and J lost 10 bases, with 15 bases between them. From germline, CDR1 is SGHVS and CDR2 FNYEAQ. The CDR3 region is CASSGRGGISPLHF. Here the CDR3 DNA reads TGTGCCAGCAGCGGAAGAGGGGGAATATCACCCCTCCACTTT.

This clone was observed at least ten times. The chain links TRBV5-4 to TRBJ1-6; the D is unclear. The germline V gene has CDR1 SGHNT and CDR2 YYREEE (reference sequence). The CDR3 runs to 16 residues. The germline V and J ends were trimmed by 0 bases and 0 bases, with 7 bases remaining between them. CDR3 sequence reads: CASSLGLNSYNSPLHF. The CDR3 DNA is TGTGCCAGCAGCTTGGGGCTCAACTCCTATAATTCACCCCTCCACTTT.

This clone was observed at least ten times. The rearrangement links TRBV20-1 to TRBJ1-5, with a tentative D call TRBD1 (5 bases). V gave up 1 base and J gave up 9 bases, with 16 bases separating them. The CDR3 runs to 14 residues. CDR1 and CDR2 from the germline V gene are DFQATT and SNEGSKA (reference sequence). The CDR3 DNA reads TGCAGTGCTAGAGGGGGGGGATCGGATCGGCCCCAGCATTTT. It codes for CSARGGGSDRPQHF.

This clone was picked up many times. V gene TRBV3-1 combines with J gene TRBJ1-2; 10 bases are a match to TRBD1. CDR1 is LGHDT, CDR2 YNNKEL, per germline (reference sequence). The CDR3 sequence is 14 residues long. V gave up 2 bases and J gave up 8 bases; unmatched junction bases: 5. The CDR3 reads CASSQLTGGSGYTF. In DNA, the CDR3 is TGTGCCAGCAGCCAACTGACAGGGGGCAGCGGCTACACCTTC.

This clone has a handful of counts. The chain links TRBV2 to TRBJ2-7; TRBD1 is a possible D gene (6 bases). The CDR3 length is 18 residues. Trimming stripped 3 bases from V and 4 bases from J, with 25 bases between. Germline CDR1 and CDR2: SNHLY and FYNNEI. The CDR3, as DNA: TGTGCCAGCAGTGATGTGGGCGTGAGGACACAGGGCGGGTACGAGCAGTACTTC. This encodes CASSDVGVRTQGGYEQYF.

There are many counts of this clone. The J gene is TRBJ2-1, the V gene TRBV20-1, with 12 bases aligning to TRBD2. This CDR3 is built from 14 residues. The V and J ends lost 3 bases and 8 bases, in that order; junction bases with no gene match: 5. Germline V gives CDR1 DFQATT, CDR2 SNEGSKA (reference sequence). This CDR3 is CSARTSGSIDEQFF. The CDR3 bases are TGCAGTGCTAGGACTAGCGGGAGTATCGATGAGCAGTTCTTC.

The V gene is TRBV11-1, the J gene TRBJ2-2; 9 bases fit TRBD2. This CDR3 has 16 amino acids. Germline lookup yields CDR1 SGHAT and CDR2 FQDESV (reference sequence). With V trimmed by 5 bases and J by 7 bases, 11 bases remained unmatched. The chain's CDR3 is CASSAGLAGSGGELFF. The CDR3 DNA sequence: TGTGCCAGCAGCGCGGGACTAGCTGGATCGGGCGGGGAGCTGTTTTTT.

This clone was counted ten times or more. The chain links TRBV5-6 to TRBJ2-7; 7 bases line up with TRBD2. The CDR3 sequence is 15 residues long. V gave up 0 bases and J gave up 3 bases; unmatched junction bases: 6. Germline V gene sequence: CDR1 SGHDT, CDR2 YYEEEE. CDR3 in amino acids: CASSLVGLAVYEQYF. DNA for the CDR3: TGTGCCAGCAGCTTGGTTGGCCTAGCGGTCTACGAGCAGTACTTC.

The sample holds many counts of this clone. The rearrangement joins TRBV7-9 to TRBJ1-4, with 9 bases aligning to TRBD1. The V gene's germline CDR1 is SEHNR and CDR2 FQNEAQ (reference sequence). J lost 8 bases, V lost 3 bases, and 4 bases had no gene match. The CDR3 is made up of 14 amino acids. The CDR3 region has the DNA TGTGCCAGCAGCTTCCGGGACAGGGCCGAAAAACTGTTTTTT. Amino acids: CASSFRDRAEKLFF.

This clone was counted ten times or more. The chain carries TRBV6-5 and TRBJ2-7; 8 bases agree with TRBD1. J gave up 1 base and V 0 bases, and 2 bases lay outside the gene matches. CDR1 is MNHEY, CDR2 SVGAGI, per germline. The CDR3 extends over 15 amino acids. The CDR3 reads CASSYSGQASYEQYF. The CDR3 DNA follows: TGTGCCAGCAGTTACTCGGGACAGGCGTCCTACGAGCAGTACTTC.

There are many counts of this clone. This rearrangement joins TRBV7-9 to TRBJ2-1; either TRBD1 or TRBD2 may fit D (5 bases each). The CDR3 is 13 amino acids. Germline V gives CDR1 SEHNR, CDR2 FQNEAQ (reference sequence). The V and J ends lost 8 bases and 9 bases respectively, with 17 bases between them. CDR3 amino acids: CASGKLQAGEQFF. DNA for the CDR3: TGTGCCAGCGGAAAATTACAGGCGGGTGAGCAGTTCTTC.

At least ten counts were recorded for this clone. The V gene is TRBV6-2 or TRBV6-3, the J gene TRBJ2-5; D uncertain. The CDR3 sequence is 15 residues long. Trimming cost V 5 bases and J 4 bases, with 17 bases left between them. Germline V lookup: CDR1 MNHEY, CDR2 SVGEGT. The CDR3 reads CASSPGPILGETQYF. Here the CDR3 DNA reads TGTGCCAGCAGTCCTGGACCTATTTTGGGAGAGACCCAGTACTTC.

This chain links TRBV27 with TRBJ2-1, with D perhaps TRBD2 (6 bases). The germline V gene has CDR1 MNHEY and CDR2 SMNVEV (reference sequence). CDR3 length: 13 residues. Trimming pared 10 bases from V and 7 bases from J, leaving 17 bases between. CDR3 sequence reads: CATSPEGLNEQFF. Written as DNA, the CDR3 is TGTGCCACGTCCCCGGAGGGACTGAATGAGCAGTTCTTC.

This clone came up many times. The genes are TRBV20-1 and TRBJ2-1, with 8 bases identical to TRBD1. In germline, CDR1 is DFQATT, CDR2 SNEGSKA (reference sequence). This CDR3 comprises 17 residues. Trimming took 7 bases from V and 3 from J; bases not matched to a gene: 17. DNA for the CDR3: TGCAGTGTCCCGGACAGGGCTTCCTCGGGGGTCTACAATGAGCAGTTCTTC. Residues: CSVPDRASSGVYNEQFF.